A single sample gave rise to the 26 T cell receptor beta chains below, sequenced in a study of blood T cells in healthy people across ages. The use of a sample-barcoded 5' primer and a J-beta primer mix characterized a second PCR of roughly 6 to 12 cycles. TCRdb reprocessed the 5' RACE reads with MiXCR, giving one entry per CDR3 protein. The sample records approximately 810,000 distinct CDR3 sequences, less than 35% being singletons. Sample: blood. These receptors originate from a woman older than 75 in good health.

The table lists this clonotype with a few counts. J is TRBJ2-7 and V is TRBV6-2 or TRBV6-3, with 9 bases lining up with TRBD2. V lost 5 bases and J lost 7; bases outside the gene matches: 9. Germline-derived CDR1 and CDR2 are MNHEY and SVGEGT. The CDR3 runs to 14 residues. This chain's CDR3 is CASSRGGAEREQYF. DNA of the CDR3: TGTGCCAGCAGTCGCGGGGGGGCAGAGCGGGAGCAGTACTTC.

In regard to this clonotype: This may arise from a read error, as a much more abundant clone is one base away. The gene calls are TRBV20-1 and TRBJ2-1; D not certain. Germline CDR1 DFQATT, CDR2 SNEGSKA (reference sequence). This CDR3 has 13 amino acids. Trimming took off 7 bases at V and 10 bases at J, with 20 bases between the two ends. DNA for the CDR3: TGCAGTGTTAAGGCAGGCCCTCTCCCCGAGCAGTTCTTC. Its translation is CSVKAGPLPEQFF.

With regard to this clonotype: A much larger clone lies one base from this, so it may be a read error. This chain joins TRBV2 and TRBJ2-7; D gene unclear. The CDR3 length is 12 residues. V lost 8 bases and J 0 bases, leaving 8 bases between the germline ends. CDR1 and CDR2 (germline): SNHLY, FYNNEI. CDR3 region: CASGTVSYEQYF. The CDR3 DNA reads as TGTGCCAGCGGAACGGTCTCCTACGAGCAGTACTTC.

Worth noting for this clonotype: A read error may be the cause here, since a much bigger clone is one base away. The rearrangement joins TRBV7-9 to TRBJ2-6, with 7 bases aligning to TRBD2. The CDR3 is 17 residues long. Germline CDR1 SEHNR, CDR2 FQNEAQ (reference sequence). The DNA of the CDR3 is TGTGCCAGCAGCGGGGGGGACGGCTTCTCTGGGGCCAACGTCCGGACTTTC. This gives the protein CASSGGDGFSGANVRTF.

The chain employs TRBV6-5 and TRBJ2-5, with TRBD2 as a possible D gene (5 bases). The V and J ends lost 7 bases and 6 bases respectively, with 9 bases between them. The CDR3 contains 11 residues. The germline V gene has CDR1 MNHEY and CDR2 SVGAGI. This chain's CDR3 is CASKRMKTQYF. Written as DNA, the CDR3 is TGTGCCAGCAAGCGGATGAAGACCCAGTACTTC.

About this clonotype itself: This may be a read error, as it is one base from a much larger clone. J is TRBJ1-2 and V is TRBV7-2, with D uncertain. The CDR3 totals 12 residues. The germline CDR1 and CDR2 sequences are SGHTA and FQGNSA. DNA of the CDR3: TGTGCCAGCAGCTTAATCGAGGGTGGCTGCACCTTC. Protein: CASSLIEGGCTF.

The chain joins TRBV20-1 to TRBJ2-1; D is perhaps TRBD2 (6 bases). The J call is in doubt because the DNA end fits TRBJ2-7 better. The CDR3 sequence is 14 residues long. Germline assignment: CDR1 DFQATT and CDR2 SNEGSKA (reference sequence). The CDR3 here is CSARDGSSYNEQYF. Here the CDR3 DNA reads TGCAGTGCTAGGGACGGGAGCTCCTACAATGAGCAGTACTTC.

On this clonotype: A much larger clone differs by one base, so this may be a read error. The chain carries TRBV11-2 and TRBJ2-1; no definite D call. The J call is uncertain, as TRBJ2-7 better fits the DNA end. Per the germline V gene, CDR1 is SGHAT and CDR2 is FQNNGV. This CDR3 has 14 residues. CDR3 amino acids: CASSPRFVAYEQYF. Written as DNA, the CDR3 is TGTGCCAGCAGCCCCAGGTTCGTGGCCTATGAGCAGTACTTC.

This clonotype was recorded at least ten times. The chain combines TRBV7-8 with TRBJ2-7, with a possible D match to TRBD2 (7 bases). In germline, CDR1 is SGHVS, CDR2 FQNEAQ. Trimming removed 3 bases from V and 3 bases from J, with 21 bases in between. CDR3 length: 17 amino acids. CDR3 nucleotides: TGTGCCAGCAGCTTGTTGACTAAGCCGGGGGGCGTCTACGAGCAGTACTTC. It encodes CASSLLTKPGGVYEQYF.

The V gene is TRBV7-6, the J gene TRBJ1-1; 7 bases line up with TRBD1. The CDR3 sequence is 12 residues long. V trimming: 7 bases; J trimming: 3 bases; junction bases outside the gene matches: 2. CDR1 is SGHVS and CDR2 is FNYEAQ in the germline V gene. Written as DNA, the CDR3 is TGTGCCAGCAAGACAGGGTACACTGAAGCTTTCTTT. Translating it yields CASKTGYTEAFF.

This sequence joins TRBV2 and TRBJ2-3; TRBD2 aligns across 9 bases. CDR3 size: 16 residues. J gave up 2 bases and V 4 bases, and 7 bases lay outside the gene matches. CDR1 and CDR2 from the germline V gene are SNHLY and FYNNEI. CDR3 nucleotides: TGTGCCAGCAGTGCCAGACTAGCGGTGAACACAGATACGCAGTATTTT. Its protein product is CASSARLAVNTDTQYF.

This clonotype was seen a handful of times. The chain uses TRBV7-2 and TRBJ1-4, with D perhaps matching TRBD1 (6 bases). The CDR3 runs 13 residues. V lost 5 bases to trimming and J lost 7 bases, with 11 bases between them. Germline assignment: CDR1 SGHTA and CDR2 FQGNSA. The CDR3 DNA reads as TGTGCCAGCAGCAAGGGACACCTTGAAAAACTGTTTTTT. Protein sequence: CASSKGHLEKLFF.

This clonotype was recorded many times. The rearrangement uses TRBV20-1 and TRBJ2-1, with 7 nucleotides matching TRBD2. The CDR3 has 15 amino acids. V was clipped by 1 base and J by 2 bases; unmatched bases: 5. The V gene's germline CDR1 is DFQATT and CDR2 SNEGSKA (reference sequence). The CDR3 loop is CSARVAGDPYNEQFF. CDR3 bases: TGCAGTGCTAGAGTGGCGGGGGACCCCTACAATGAGCAGTTCTTC.

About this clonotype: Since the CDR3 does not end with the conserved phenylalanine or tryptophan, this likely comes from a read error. CDR3 sequence (DNA): TGTGCCAGCAGAGACAGGGGAGCTAACTATGGCTACACCCTC. Translation gives CASRDRGANYGYTL. V is TRBV6-6 and J is TRBJ1-2; 8 bases are a match to TRBD1. J gave up 0 bases and V 6 bases, and 3 bases lay outside the gene matches. The CDR3 is 14 amino acids. CDR1 and CDR2 (germline): MNHNY, SVGAGI (reference sequence).

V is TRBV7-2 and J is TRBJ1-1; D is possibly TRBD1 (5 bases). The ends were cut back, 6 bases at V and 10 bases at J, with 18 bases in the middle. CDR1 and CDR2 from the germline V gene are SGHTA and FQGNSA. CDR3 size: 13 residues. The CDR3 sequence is CASSSVRTGVAFF. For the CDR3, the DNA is TGTGCCAGCAGTTCCGTCCGGACGGGGGTAGCTTTCTTT.

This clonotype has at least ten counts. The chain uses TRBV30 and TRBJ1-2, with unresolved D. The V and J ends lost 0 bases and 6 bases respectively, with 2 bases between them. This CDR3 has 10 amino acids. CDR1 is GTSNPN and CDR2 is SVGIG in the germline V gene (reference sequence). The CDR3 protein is CAWSVNGYTF. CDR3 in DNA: TGTGCCTGGAGTGTAAATGGCTACACCTTC.

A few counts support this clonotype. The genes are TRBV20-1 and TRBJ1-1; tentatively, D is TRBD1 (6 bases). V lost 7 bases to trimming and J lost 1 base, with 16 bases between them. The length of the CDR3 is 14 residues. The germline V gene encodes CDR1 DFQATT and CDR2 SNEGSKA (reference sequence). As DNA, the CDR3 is TGCAGTGTTTTCATTAGGGGGAAGAACACTGAAGCTTTCTTT. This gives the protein CSVFIRGKNTEAFF.

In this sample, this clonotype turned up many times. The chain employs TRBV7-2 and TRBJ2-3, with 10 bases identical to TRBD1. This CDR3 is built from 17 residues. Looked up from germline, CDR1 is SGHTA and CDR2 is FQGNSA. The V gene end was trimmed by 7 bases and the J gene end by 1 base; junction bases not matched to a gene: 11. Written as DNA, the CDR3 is TGTGCCAGCACGGGACAGGGGAGCTCTAGCGGCACAGATACGCAGTATTTT. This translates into CASTGQGSSSGTDTQYF.

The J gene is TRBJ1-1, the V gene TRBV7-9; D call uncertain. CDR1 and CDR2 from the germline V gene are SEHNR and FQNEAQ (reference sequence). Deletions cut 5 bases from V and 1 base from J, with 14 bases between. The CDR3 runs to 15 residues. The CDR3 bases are TGTGCCAGCAGCCCGAGCTCAGGAACGAACACTGAAGCTTTCTTT. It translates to CASSPSSGTNTEAFF.

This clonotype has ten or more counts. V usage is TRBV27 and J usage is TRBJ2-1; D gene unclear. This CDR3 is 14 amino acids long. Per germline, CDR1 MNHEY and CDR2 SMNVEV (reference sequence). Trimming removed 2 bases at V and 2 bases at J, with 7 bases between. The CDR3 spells CASSLSTAYNEQFF. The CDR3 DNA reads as TGTGCCAGCAGTTTAAGTACAGCCTACAATGAGCAGTTCTTC.

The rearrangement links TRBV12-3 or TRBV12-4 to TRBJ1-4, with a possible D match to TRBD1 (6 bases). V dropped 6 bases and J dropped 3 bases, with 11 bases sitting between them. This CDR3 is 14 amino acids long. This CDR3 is CASSYRAPNEKLFF. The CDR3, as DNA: TGTGCCAGCAGCTACAGGGCCCCTAATGAAAAACTGTTTTTT.

CDR3 nucleotide sequence: TGCGCCAGCAGTGACGGGACAGGGGCCCTCGGCTACACCTTC. Protein product: CASSDGTGALGYTF. The V gene is TRBV10-2, the J gene TRBJ1-2, with 10 nucleotides matching TRBD1. This CDR3 is built from 14 residues. V lost 3 bases, J lost 8 bases, and 6 bases stayed unmatched. The germline CDR1 and CDR2 sequences are WSHSY and SAAADI.

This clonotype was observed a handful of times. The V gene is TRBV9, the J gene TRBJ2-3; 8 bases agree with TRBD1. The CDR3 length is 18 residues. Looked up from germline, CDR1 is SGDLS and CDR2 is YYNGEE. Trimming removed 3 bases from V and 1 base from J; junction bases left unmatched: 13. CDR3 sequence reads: CASSAKAGTGLGTDTQYF. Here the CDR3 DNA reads TGTGCCAGCAGCGCCAAGGCGGGGACAGGTCTGGGCACAGATACGCAGTATTTT.

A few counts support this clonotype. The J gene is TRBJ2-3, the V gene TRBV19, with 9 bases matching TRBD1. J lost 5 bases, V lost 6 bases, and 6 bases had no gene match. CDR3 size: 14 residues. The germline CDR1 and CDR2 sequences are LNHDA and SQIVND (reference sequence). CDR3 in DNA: TGTGCCAGTAGCCCCGGGACAGGGATAGATACGCAGTATTTT. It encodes CASSPGTGIDTQYF.

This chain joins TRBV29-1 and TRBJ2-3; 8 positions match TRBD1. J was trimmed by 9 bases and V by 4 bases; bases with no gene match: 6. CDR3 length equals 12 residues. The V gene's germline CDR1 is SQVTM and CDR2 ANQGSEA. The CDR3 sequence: CSVARDRTTQYF. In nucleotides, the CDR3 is TGCAGCGTTGCCCGGGACAGGACAACGCAGTATTTT.

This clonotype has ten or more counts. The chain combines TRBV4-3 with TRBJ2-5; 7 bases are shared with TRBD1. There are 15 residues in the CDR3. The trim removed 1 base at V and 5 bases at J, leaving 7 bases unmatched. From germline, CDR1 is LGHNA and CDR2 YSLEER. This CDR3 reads CASSQASATGETQYF. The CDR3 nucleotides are TGCGCCAGCAGCCAAGCGAGTGCGACAGGGGAGACCCAGTACTTC.